This note documents a single T cell receptor (beta chain) sequence. Using immunoSEQ multiplex PCR, the repertoire was profiled, and TCRdb retains in-frame clones only, with some absent. Here the sample spans 200,000 to 300,000 clones, around 90% being singletons. The data stem from a study of blood T cell repertoires in COVID-19. The wider study: T cells, B-cell-depleted T cells, or PBMCs supplied cDNA or gDNA.

V was clipped by 3 bases and J by 8 bases, with 20 bases between them. This CDR3 comprises 15 residues. Germline CDR1 and CDR2: SGHRS and YFSETQ. This rearrangement joins TRBV5-1 to TRBJ1-2; possibly TRBD1 for D (6 bases). The sample consisted of peripheral blood. This clonotype was sampled from a man aged 25 to 45 with COVID-19, enrolled during active disease. In DNA form, the CDR3 reads TGCGCCAGCAGCTCCGTCCAGGGGAAGTGGGAGGGCTACACCTTC. This sequence encodes CASSSVQGKWEGYTF.